The 18 T cell receptor beta chains below all came from one sample that was sequenced in a study of blood T cells in healthy people across ages. PCR was performed a second time for 7 to 11 cycles using a sample-barcoded 5' primer and a J-beta primer mix. TCRdb used MiXCR to reprocess the 5' RACE reads, holding one entry per CDR3 protein. Of more than 1.4 million distinct CDR3 sequences listed, 35% to 45% were seen once; the top ten hold 7% to 9.5%. Sequenced input: blood. These receptors all stem from a woman aged 18-35 years in good health.

V is TRBV6-1 and J is TRBJ2-7; 10 nucleotides line up with TRBD1. The V and J ends lost 5 bases and 1 base, in that order; junction bases with no gene match: 5. This CDR3 comprises 15 residues. The germline CDR1 and CDR2 sequences are MNHNS and SASEGT. Here the CDR3 reads CASSLTGGLSYEQYF. Written as DNA, the CDR3 is TGTGCCAGCAGTCTGACAGGGGGCTTGTCCTACGAGCAGTACTTC.

V is TRBV28 and J is TRBJ2-1; the D is unclear. CDR1 is MDHEN, CDR2 SYDVKM, per germline. Trimming shortened V by 4 bases and J by 0 bases, and 10 bases separated the two germline ends. This CDR3 comprises 15 residues. The CDR3 region is CASSSRMSSYNEQFF. As DNA, the CDR3 is TGTGCCAGCAGTTCTAGGATGAGCTCCTACAATGAGCAGTTCTTC.

The genes are TRBV7-9 and TRBJ2-5; 8 bases agree with TRBD1. Germline trimming cut 4 bases from V and 3 bases from J; bases unmatched to any gene: 7. The length of the CDR3 is 15 residues. Germline lookup yields CDR1 SEHNR and CDR2 FQNEAQ (reference sequence). CDR3 region: CASSSSDRVEETQYF. The CDR3 DNA reads TGTGCCAGCAGCTCGTCGGACAGGGTAGAAGAGACCCAGTACTTC.

The chain links TRBV27 to TRBJ1-6; D not resolved. The CDR3 has 15 amino acids. CDR1 MNHEY and CDR2 SMNVEV come from the germline V gene (reference sequence). Trimming stripped 2 bases from V and 8 bases from J, with 13 bases between. CDR3: CASSLGRHGDSPLHF. The CDR3 nucleotides read TGTGCCAGCAGTTTAGGACGGCACGGGGATTCACCCCTCCACTTT.

This clonotype was recorded many times. The rearrangement links TRBV5-1 to TRBJ1-1; possibly TRBD1 for D (5 bases). The CDR3 totals 14 residues. Trimming shortened V by 4 bases and J by 3 bases, and 13 bases separated the two germline ends. Germline V CDR1 and CDR2: SGHRS, YFSETQ. The CDR3 protein is CASSPPGGYTEAFF. The CDR3, as DNA: TGCGCCAGCAGCCCCCCGGGGGGTTACACTGAAGCTTTCTTT.

The rearrangement links TRBV5-1 to TRBJ2-3; D is ambiguous. V was pared by 4 bases and J by 0 bases, with 18 bases between. In germline, CDR1 is SGHRS, CDR2 YFSETQ. The CDR3 is 17 residues long. The CDR3 DNA follows: TGCGCCAGCAGCCCCGAGGAGCAGACCTCTAGCACAGATACGCAGTATTTT. The encoded protein is CASSPEEQTSSTDTQYF.

The chain carries TRBV3-1 and TRBJ2-1; D ambiguous. Germline V gene sequence: CDR1 LGHDT, CDR2 YNNKEL (reference sequence). Trimming shortened V by 0 bases and J by 5 bases, and 11 bases separated the two germline ends. The CDR3 is made up of 15 amino acids. The DNA for the CDR3 is TGTGCCAGCAGCCAAGAGTCAGTACCGAACAATGAGCAGTTCTTC. Its translation: CASSQESVPNNEQFF.

In this sample, this clonotype turned up once. The rearrangement uses TRBV11-3 and TRBJ2-2; possibly TRBD1 or TRBD2 for D (6 bases each). CDR3 length: 18 residues. Germline-derived CDR1 and CDR2 are SGHNT and YENEEA. The germline V and J ends were trimmed by 2 bases and 3 bases, with 19 bases remaining between them. The CDR3 DNA follows: TGTGCCAGCAGCTTATTCCTAGGAGGCGGGACACACACCGGGGAGCTGTTTTTT. It is translated as CASSLFLGGGTHTGELFF.

This chain joins TRBV27 and TRBJ1-1; D gene uncertain. The CDR3 covers 13 residues. Germline CDR1 and CDR2: MNHEY and SMNVEV (reference sequence). With 4 bases removed from V and 11 bases from J, the gap between germline ends came to 17 bases. In DNA form, the CDR3 reads TGTGCCAGCAGTTCTCCCATCTCTCCGAGTGCTTTCTTT. Amino acids: CASSSPISPSAFF.

The chain carries TRBV3-1 and TRBJ2-7, with D maybe TRBD2 (7 bases). V shed 0 bases and J shed 7 bases, with 22 bases lying between them. The CDR3 loop spans 17 amino acids. The germline gives CDR1 LGHDT, CDR2 YNNKEL (reference sequence). CDR3 sequence reads: CASSQDIGGGYYNEQYF. DNA for the CDR3: TGTGCCAGCAGCCAAGATATAGGGGGGGGATACTACAATGAGCAGTACTTC.

V gene TRBV7-3 combines with J gene TRBJ2-1, with D possibly called TRBD1 or TRBD2 (5 bases each). The end of the DNA aligns better with TRBJ2-7, so the J call may be wrong. Germline CDR1 and CDR2: SGHTA and FQGTGA. The CDR3 consists of 14 residues. CDR3 nucleotides: TGTGCCAGCAGCGAGGGGCCTTCCTACAATGAGCAGTACTTC. Encoded protein: CASSEGPSYNEQYF.

The CDR3 protein is CASSPALDLHNEQFF. The CDR3 DNA sequence: TGTGCCAGCAGCCCGGCCCTGGACTTACACAATGAGCAGTTCTTC. The chain links TRBV5-6 to TRBJ2-1; tentatively, D is TRBD2 (5 bases). V lost 4 bases, J lost 5 bases, and 16 bases lay in between. The CDR3 consists of 15 residues. The germline V gene encodes CDR1 SGHDT and CDR2 YYEEEE.

This clonotype was seen a single time. This sequence joins TRBV4-1 and TRBJ2-7, with D perhaps TRBD1 (6 bases). The germline V gene has CDR1 MGHRA and CDR2 YSYEKL. The CDR3 consists of 14 residues. V lost 6 bases, J lost 2 bases, and 14 bases lay in between. This chain's CDR3 is CASRGEGTPYEQYF. The CDR3 DNA reads TGCGCCAGCAGGGGGGAAGGGACACCCTACGAGCAGTACTTC.

This CDR3 is CASSYSPMNGYTF. The CDR3 DNA is TGTGCCAGCAGTTACTCCCCAATGAATGGCTACACCTTC. V is TRBV6-2 or TRBV6-3 and J is TRBJ1-2; D unclear. CDR1 is MNHEY and CDR2 is SVGEGT in the germline V gene. V was trimmed by 0 bases and J by 6 bases, leaving 8 bases between them. CDR3 size: 13 residues.

CDR3 coding DNA: TGTGCCAGCAGCCCACGGACAGTCCCTGAATCCTGGTACTTC. Its protein product is CASSPRTVPESWYF. V gene TRBV7-9 combines with J gene TRBJ2-5, with a tentative D call TRBD1 (6 bases). This CDR3 spans 14 amino acids. Germline V CDR1 and CDR2: SEHNR, FQNEAQ (reference sequence). Trimming left V 5 bases short and J 13 bases short, with 23 bases between.

The chain combines TRBV15 with TRBJ2-3; D is unresolved. The length of the CDR3 is 16 residues. V lost 0 bases, J lost 1 base, and 11 bases lay in between. Germline CDR1 LNHNV, CDR2 YYDKDF (reference sequence). The chain's CDR3 is CATSRDRGLGTDTQYF. The CDR3 DNA sequence: TGTGCCACCAGCAGAGACCGCGGATTAGGCACAGATACGCAGTATTTT.

This clonotype was detected a few times. The chain uses TRBV7-9 and TRBJ1-5; the D gene is possibly TRBD1 (5 bases). Germline CDR1 and CDR2: SEHNR and FQNEAQ (reference sequence). The CDR3 is 14 residues long. Trimming stripped 3 bases from V and 7 bases from J, with 13 bases between. The CDR3 sequence: CASSLDTTSQPQHF. CDR3 DNA: TGTGCCAGCAGCTTGGACACTACTAGCCAGCCCCAGCATTTT.

In this sample, this clonotype turned up a few times. This sequence joins TRBV7-7 and TRBJ2-1; 12 positions agree with TRBD2. The CDR3 has 15 amino acids. Per the germline V gene, CDR1 is SSHAT and CDR2 is FNYEAQ (reference sequence). V was clipped by 5 bases and J by 8 bases; unmatched bases: 7. CDR3 protein: CASSPGLAGSDEQFF. The CDR3 DNA follows: TGTGCCAGCAGCCCGGGACTAGCGGGTTCAGATGAGCAGTTCTTC.